Listed below are T cell receptor beta chains from one sample, sequenced in a study of early T cells in non-severe SARS-CoV-2 infection. From the 5' RACE reads, TCRdb called clonotypes with MiXCR, one entry per CDR3 protein. The data show nearly 95,000 distinct CDR3 sequences, with approximately 15% seen just once and 4.5% to 6% held by the top ten. The sequencing here drew on whole blood, taken at baseline. These receptors all come from an adult who was a healthcare worker with PCR-confirmed SARS-CoV-2 infection or an uninfected control (not recorded which). CDR3s include the opening cysteine and the closing phenylalanine or tryptophan. A D gene is named only where the DNA matches it firmly. A clone size is listed for some rows: how often the clone was seen (once, few, many), or a class if it is expanded.

TRBJ2-3 . TRBV7-2 . CASSFSPGDTQYF TGTGCCAGCAGCTTCAGCCCGGGGGATACGCAGTATTTT
TRBJ2-7 . TRBV6-6 . CASSYEGPLTMYF TGTGCCAGCAGTTACGAGGGACCCCTCACTATGTACTTC
TRBJ2-3 few TRBV12-3/TRBV12-4 TRBD2 CASKLRLAAPGSTDTQYF TGTGCCAGCAAGCTCCGACTAGCGGCCCCGGGTAGCACAGATACCCAGTATTTT
TRBJ2-3 few TRBV11-2 TRBD1 CASSLTTGTGGRDTQYF TGTGCCAGCAGCCTCACAACCGGGACAGGGGGCCGAGATACGCAGTATTTT
TRBJ1-2 . TRBV7-2 . CASSLGADYGYTF TGTGCCAGCAGCTTAGGCGCAGACTATGGCTACACCTTC
TRBJ2-3 . TRBV4-3 . CASSQDLLAIDTQYF TGCGCCAGCAGCCAAGATCTACTAGCAATAGATACGCAGTATTTT
TRBJ1-3 . TRBV7-6 TRBD1 CASSLEQGSGNTIYF TGTGCCAGCAGCTTAGAACAGGGGAGTGGAAACACCATATATTTT
TRBJ1-1 few TRBV9 . CASSVVPGIETEAFF TGTGCCAGCAGCGTAGTTCCGGGAATTGAGACTGAAGCTTTCTTT
TRBJ1-3 few TRBV2 . CASSPEKRNTIYF TGTGCCAGCAGCCCAGAGAAGAGAAACACCATATATTTT
TRBJ2-1 many TRBV2 TRBD1 CASSDRDRGYNEQFF TGTGCCAGCAGTGACCGGGACAGGGGCTACAATGAGCAGTTCTTC
TRBJ2-1 few TRBV27 . CASSRQSSQTNNEQFF TGTGCCAGCAGCCGACAATCAAGTCAAACTAACAATGAGCAGTTCTTC
TRBJ1-1 . TRBV20-1 . CSATPDRNTEAFF TGCAGTGCTACCCCAGACAGGAACACTGAAGCTTTCTTT
TRBJ2-3 . TRBV20-1 TRBD2 CSASGTLAGGSTDTQYF TGCAGTGCCAGTGGGACCTTAGCGGGAGGTTCCACAGATACGCAGTATTTT
TRBJ2-1 few TRBV25-1 . CATTYSTSYNEQFF TGTGCCACCACATACTCAACATCCTACAATGAGCAGTTCTTC
TRBJ1-1 few TRBV29-1 . CSVDPFGNTEAFF TGCAGCGTTGACCCCTTTGGGAACACTGAAGCTTTCTTT
TRBJ1-5 many TRBV19 . CASRKGIISNQPQHF TGTGCCAGTAGGAAGGGAATTATTAGCAATCAGCCCCAGCATTTT
TRBJ1-3 . TRBV10-3 . CAISESPSGNTIYF TGTGCCATCAGTGAGTCGCCCTCTGGAAACACCATATATTTT
TRBJ2-1 . TRBV11-2 . CASSFREPQGGSGNEQFF TGTGCCAGCAGCTTCAGGGAACCTCAGGGTGGATCGGGCAATGAGCAGTTCTTC
TRBJ2-3 many TRBV28 TRBD2 CASSSLAGTNRYTQYF TGTGCCAGCAGTTCTCTAGCGGGAACTAACCGATATACGCAGTATTTT
TRBJ2-2 many TRBV6-5 . CASSWSPEVGELFF TGTGCCAGCAGTTGGTCCCCGGAGGTCGGGGAGCTGTTTTTT
TRBJ2-3 . TRBV20-1 TRBD2 CSARSTSGLDTQYF TGCAGTGCTAGAAGCACTAGCGGATTAGATACGCAGTATTTT
TRBJ2-1 few TRBV6-1 TRBD2 CASSSLGGSRNEQFF TGTGCCAGCAGTTCCCTCGGCGGGAGTCGTAATGAGCAGTTCTTC
TRBJ1-5 few TRBV12-3/TRBV12-4 . CASSFSSNQPQHF TGTGCCAGCAGTTTCTCTAGCAATCAGCCCCAGCATTTT
TRBJ2-1 few TRBV2 . CASMSPPSLPPEQFF TGTGCCAGCATGAGCCCACCCTCTCTCCCTCCGGAGCAGTTCTTC
TRBJ2-3 few TRBV20-1 TRBD2 CSAPIGSGLAGDTQYF TGCAGTGCCCCCATTGGGTCGGGACTAGCAGGAGATACGCAGTATTTT
TRBJ2-7 . TRBV28 TRBD2 CASSFSLLLAETSYEQYF TGTGCCAGCAGTTTTTCCCTCCTTCTAGCGGAGACGTCCTACGAGCAGTACTTC
TRBJ2-2 few TRBV11-3 . CASSLTGLGSITGELFF TGTGCCAGCAGCTTGACGGGCCTGGGATCGATCACCGGGGAGCTGTTTTTT
TRBJ2-1 . TRBV20-1 . CSARDLGEQFF TGCAGTGCTAGAGATTTGGGGGAGCAGTTCTTC
TRBJ2-4 many TRBV13 . CASSFGQNIQYF TGTGCCAGCAGCTTCGGACAAAACATTCAGTACTTC
TRBJ2-1 few TRBV12-3/TRBV12-4 . CASSLMLGRGHEQFF TGTGCCAGCAGTTTAATGCTGGGAAGGGGCCATGAGCAGTTCTTC
TRBJ1-2 . TRBV19 . CASSPGRSYGYTF TGTGCCAGTAGTCCAGGACGGTCGTATGGCTACACCTTC
TRBJ2-4 few TRBV14 . CASSSSGLKNIQYF TGTGCCAGCAGCTCGAGCGGACTCAAAAACATTCAGTACTTC
TRBJ2-3 . TRBV7-2 . CASSHPVARSTDTQYF TGTGCCAGCAGCCACCCCGTGGCTAGAAGCACAGATACGCAGTATTTT
TRBJ1-1 few TRBV2 TRBD1 CATGQGNTEAFF TGTGCCACGGGACAGGGGAACACTGAAGCTTTCTTT
TRBJ1-6 . TRBV10-3 TRBD1 CAIRDSGQGITPLHF TGTGCCATCAGGGATTCGGGACAGGGAATAACACCCCTCCACTTT
TRBJ2-3 few TRBV7-8 TRBD2 CASRTELAGGVNTQYF TGTGCCAGCAGAACAGAACTAGCGGGAGGGGTTAATACGCAGTATTTT
TRBJ2-5 . TRBV28 . CASSSQSTWGRTQYF TGTGCCAGCAGTTCCCAATCCACATGGGGACGGACCCAGTACTTC
TRBJ1-1 . TRBV6-6 TRBD1 CASSYRTGSMNTEAFF TGTGCCAGCAGTTACAGGACAGGGTCCATGAACACTGAAGCTTTCTTT
TRBJ2-1 . TRBV5-1 TRBD2 CASSWGLAGSYNEQFF TGCGCCAGCAGCTGGGGACTAGCGGGGTCCTACAATGAGCAGTTCTTC
TRBJ1-6 few TRBV10-1 . CAGSSGHLRTPLHF TGCGCCGGATCCTCGGGACACCTTCGTACGCCCCTCCACTTT
TRBJ1-3 many TRBV27 TRBD1 CASSLPSTGAGNTIYF TGTGCCAGCAGTTTACCCTCTACAGGGGCCGGAAACACCATATATTTT
TRBJ2-7 many TRBV20-1 . CSALDYHPYEQYF TGCAGTGCTCTAGACTACCACCCTTACGAGCAGTACTTC
TRBJ1-1 . TRBV12-3/TRBV12-4 . CASSFCCTEAFF TGTGCCAGCAGTTTTTGCTGCACTGAAGCTTTCTTT
TRBJ2-3 . TRBV4-2 . CASSPPEKLEAQYF TGTGCCAGCAGCCCCCCCGAGAAACTAGAAGCGCAGTATTTT